A single sample is the source of the 30 T cell receptor beta chains below, sequenced in a study of regulatory T cells in long-lasting Graves disease (dated by TCRdb to about 2021). The time point label, as the study defines it: newly diagnosed GD, antithyroid drugs for less than 3 months. RNA was extracted from PBMCs in TRIzol for both TCR sequencing and RNA sequencing. Library generation was performed with multiplex PCR. Reads for this sample came from an Illumina HiSeq 4000. CDR3 regions were amplified by Arm-PCR with iRepertoire HTBI primers to construct TCR beta libraries. Using fastp trimming at Q25 and MiXCR clonotype assembly, TCRdb reanalyzed the public sequencing data and kept in-frame beta chains. Entries are consolidated by CDR3 protein sequence, retaining the most common genes and DNA. A total of 500,000 or so distinct CDR3 sequences appear in this sample, about 15% of them only once. The ten largest clonotypes hold approximately 19% of the sample.

The data also belong to a second study, concerning T cells in Graves' hyperthyroidism and ophthalmopathy.

This specimen was peripheral blood mononuclear cells (PBMCs), taken at new diagnosis, from a patient treated with antithyroid drugs. The receptors stem from a woman aged 50 to 60 with Graves disease. Donor details come from another sample of the same person, matched by shared clones.

The J gene is TRBJ2-7, the V gene TRBV24-1, with 14 bases matching TRBD2. The CDR3 is 13 amino acids. CDR1 is KGHDR and CDR2 is SFDVKD in the germline V gene. The V gene end was trimmed by 10 bases and the J gene end by 7 bases; junction bases not matched to a gene: 5. In nucleotides, the CDR3 is TGTGCCACAGGGACTAGCGGGAGACGTGAGCAGTACTTC. It yields the protein CATGTSGRREQYF.

This clonotype was detected only a few times. The chain couples TRBV27 to TRBJ2-7; 13 positions match TRBD2. The CDR3 covers 17 residues. J gave up 2 bases and V 2 bases, and 6 bases lay outside the gene matches. Germline V gives CDR1 MNHEY, CDR2 SMNVEV (reference sequence). CDR3 in DNA: TGTGCCAGCAGTTTAGGACTAGCGGGAGACTTAACCTACGAGCAGTACTTC. Residues: CASSLGLAGDLTYEQYF.

This clonotype was seen at least ten times. This chain links TRBV30 with TRBJ2-1; 8 bases fit TRBD1. Per the germline V gene, CDR1 is GTSNPN and CDR2 is SVGIG (reference sequence). With 4 bases clipped from V and 6 bases from J, the junction kept 8 bases outside the gene matches. This CDR3 contains 14 residues. The CDR3 is CAWTTGVGGNEQFF. CDR3 nucleotides: TGTGCCTGGACGACAGGGGTAGGGGGCAATGAGCAGTTCTTC. Using reference TRBV30 and TRBJ2-1 for the parts outside the CDR3, the full variable domain is SQTIHQWPATLVQPVGSPLSLECTVEGTSNPNLYWYRQAAGRGLQLLFYSVGIGQISSEVPQNLSASRPQDRQFILSSKKLLLSDSGFYLCAWTTGVGGNEQFFGPGTRLTVL.

A note on this clonotype: This may arise from a read error, as a much more abundant clone is one base away. The V and J genes are TRBV3-1 and TRBJ1-5; D might be TRBD1 (5 bases). There are 15 residues in the CDR3. Germline V gives CDR1 LGHDT, CDR2 YNNKEL (reference sequence). The CDR3 DNA reads as TGTGCCAGAAGCCAAGGGTACAGGTCCGATCAGCCCCAGCATTTT. Translation: CARSQGYRSDQPQHF.

This clonotype showed up just a few times. The gene calls are TRBV28 and TRBJ2-7; tentatively, D is TRBD1 (5 bases). The germline V gene encodes CDR1 MDHEN and CDR2 SYDVKM. The V gene lost 7 bases and the J gene lost 2 bases, with 15 bases spanning the gap. CDR3 length equals 14 residues. CDR3 sequence (DNA): TGTGCCAGCAAGGAAGACAGCTCAACCTACGAGCAGTACTTC. It yields the protein CASKEDSSTYEQYF.

This clonotype was seen many times. This chain connects TRBV2 to TRBJ1-6; TRBD1 might be the D (5 bases). V dropped 2 bases and J dropped 6 bases, with 14 bases sitting between them. CDR3 size: 16 residues. Germline V gene data show CDR1 as SNHLY and CDR2 as FYNNEI. The CDR3, as DNA: TGTGCCAGCAGTGAAATGCAGCAAGGGGTTAATTCACCCCTCCACTTT. It yields the protein CASSEMQQGVNSPLHF.

As regards this clonotype: At one of its ends the junction is not consistent with the germline gene, which may arise from a read error. The rearrangement links TRBV5-4 to TRBJ1-4, with D maybe TRBD1 (6 bases). The length of the CDR3 is 16 residues. Germline CDR1 reads SGHNT; CDR2 reads YYREEE (reference sequence). The CDR3, as DNA: TGTGCCAGCAGCCAAGGACAGACTTCAACTAATGGAAAACTGTTTTTT. It specifies CASSQGQTSTNGKLFF.

V and J are TRBV19 and TRBJ1-5; D remains unclear. The CDR3 loop spans 18 amino acids. Looked up from germline, CDR1 is LNHDA and CDR2 is SQIVND (reference sequence). Trimming removed 5 bases at V and 0 bases at J, with 20 bases between. The CDR3 sequence is CASSVPVGGLISNQPQHF. The CDR3 nucleotides are TGTGCCAGTAGTGTTCCCGTGGGTGGACTTATTAGCAATCAGCCCCAGCATTTT.

This clonotype showed up just a few times. The gene calls are TRBV5-6 and TRBJ2-2; D not certain. Trimming removed 5 bases at V and 3 bases at J, with 14 bases between. Germline loops: CDR1 SGHDT, CDR2 YYEEEE. The CDR3 runs 15 residues. The CDR3 DNA is TGTGCCAGCAGTTTGATTAGCCTGGACACCGGGGAGCTGTTTTTT. Protein: CASSLISLDTGELFF.

This clonotype was recorded many times. The gene calls are TRBV7-9 and TRBJ2-2; 8 nucleotides agree with TRBD2. The CDR3 length is 16 residues. The germline V gene encodes CDR1 SEHNR and CDR2 FQNEAQ (reference sequence). With 5 bases clipped from V and 1 base from J, the junction kept 6 bases outside the gene matches. The CDR3 nucleotides are TGTGCCAGCAGCGCAATTAGCGGGAAGAACACCGGGGAGCTGTTTTTT. Residues: CASSAISGKNTGELFF.

Concerning this clonotype itself: This clone may be a read error of a much larger clone one base away. This chain uses TRBV11-3 with TRBJ2-7; 8 nucleotides match TRBD1. CDR1 and CDR2 from the germline V gene are SGHNT and YENEEA. This CDR3 spans 15 amino acids. CDR3 sequence: CAGSYRDRPTYEQYF. DNA for the CDR3: TGTGCCGGCAGCTACCGGGACAGGCCAACCTACGAGCAGTACTTC.

This clonotype was found a few times. The chain uses TRBV9 and TRBJ2-6, with 9 positions matching TRBD1. The CDR3 has 20 residues. Germline CDR1 reads SGDLS; CDR2 reads YYNGEE. J was trimmed by 0 bases and V by 0 bases; bases with no gene match: 10. This CDR3 reads CASSVAIGDRAFSGANVLTF. The CDR3 nucleotides are TGTGCCAGCAGCGTAGCAATCGGGGACAGGGCTTTCTCTGGGGCCAACGTCCTGACTTTC. The variable domain in full, with the rest retrieved from reference TRBV9 and TRBJ2-6, is DSGVTQTPKHLITATGQRVTLRCSPRSGDLSVYWYQQSLDQGLQFLIQYYNGEERAKGNILERFSAQQFPDLHSELNLSSLELGDSALYFCASSVAIGDRAFSGANVLTFGAGSRLTVL.

This clonotype was found many times. The chain employs TRBV20-1 and TRBJ2-5; TRBD2 matches 13 bases. Germline CDR1 DFQATT, CDR2 SNEGSKA (reference sequence). The V and J ends lost 0 bases and 5 bases, in that order; junction bases with no gene match: 9. The CDR3 extends over 17 amino acids. In nucleotides, the CDR3 is TGCAGTGCTAGAGACCCACTAGCGGGAGGGCCCTCGGAGACCCAGTACTTC. It specifies CSARDPLAGGPSETQYF.

This clonotype was recorded many times. The J gene is TRBJ2-5, the V gene TRBV5-5, with D possibly being TRBD1 or TRBD2 (5 bases each). V lost 3 bases, J lost 5 bases, and 20 bases lay in between. CDR3 length: 16 amino acids. Germline CDR1 and CDR2: SGHKS and YYEKEE (reference sequence). The CDR3 DNA follows: TGTGCCAGCAGCTACCCCGGAGGAAGGGGTCCCGAGACCCAGTACTTC. Its translation: CASSYPGGRGPETQYF.

V usage is TRBV7-9 and J usage is TRBJ2-7; 9 bases agree with TRBD1. This CDR3 region has 14 residues. The germline gives CDR1 SEHNR, CDR2 FQNEAQ (reference sequence). V dropped 5 bases and J dropped 6; count of bases not matched to a gene: 8. CDR3 bases: TGTGCCAGCAGCATAGGGACAGGGTATCGCGAGCAGTACTTC. This codes for CASSIGTGYREQYF.

Many counts were recorded for this clonotype. The chain joins TRBV2 to TRBJ2-1; D is ambiguous. The germline V gene has CDR1 SNHLY and CDR2 FYNNEI. Trimming took off 4 bases at V and 15 bases at J, with 13 bases between the two ends. The CDR3 has 11 amino acids. The CDR3 bases are TGTGCCAGCAGTGGTGGCGGATCCCGGTTCTTC. Translation: CASSGGGSRFF.

This clonotype occurred many times. The chain carries TRBV5-1 and TRBJ2-3; 12 bases agree with TRBD2. This CDR3 contains 16 residues. The V gene's germline CDR1 is SGHRS and CDR2 YFSETQ. J gave up 3 bases and V 0 bases, and 2 bases lay outside the gene matches. DNA of the CDR3: TGCGCCAGCAGCTTGGTACTAGCGGGGGGAACAGATACGCAGTATTTT. It specifies CASSLVLAGGTDTQYF.

This clonotype was recorded many times. The chain combines TRBV3-1 with TRBJ1-5, with D perhaps matching TRBD1 (5 bases). Per the germline V gene, CDR1 is LGHDT and CDR2 is YNNKEL (reference sequence). Between the trimmed V and J ends, which lost 1 base and 11 bases, there was a span of 21 bases. CDR3 length equals 16 residues. This chain's CDR3 is CASSQGGGTPLLTQHF. CDR3 bases: TGTGCCAGCAGCCAAGGTGGGGGGACCCCGCTCTTGACCCAGCATTTT.

This clonotype was detected ten times or more. The genes are TRBV7-9 and TRBJ1-5; D not certain. V lost 1 base and J lost 4, with 8 bases in between. Germline CDR1 SEHNR, CDR2 FQNEAQ (reference sequence). This CDR3 comprises 14 residues. CDR3 coding DNA: TGTGCCAGCAGCTTAGATTCGGGGAATCAGCCCCAGCATTTT. It yields the protein CASSLDSGNQPQHF.

This chain links TRBV7-9 with TRBJ2-1, with TRBD2 identical over 9 bases. The junction had 8 bases not matched to a gene; V was cut back by 3 bases and J by 8 bases. From germline, CDR1 is SEHNR and CDR2 FQNEAQ (reference sequence). The CDR3 sequence is 15 residues long. In DNA, the CDR3 is TGTGCCAGCAGCTTTTTTGGCGGGAGGGGGTATGAGCAGTTCTTC. Its protein product is CASSFFGGRGYEQFF.

Comment on this clonotype: This sequence may be a read error, since a much larger clone differs from it by one base. The chain couples TRBV12-3 or TRBV12-4 to TRBJ2-7, with 7 bases fitting TRBD1. The CDR3 has 15 amino acids. The CDR3 reads CAGSLDRALIYEQYF. CDR3 nucleotide sequence: TGTGCCGGCAGTTTAGACAGGGCGCTAATTTACGAGCAGTACTTC.

Note on this clonotype: A much larger clone differs from this one at a single base, so this may be a read error. This chain links TRBV10-3 with TRBJ2-5; D not certain. The V gene's germline CDR1 is ENHRY and CDR2 SYGVKD. This CDR3 contains 13 residues. The CDR3 DNA is TGTGCCTTCAGTGAAATCCGCGAAGAGACCCAGTACTTC. Translating it yields CAFSEIREETQYF.

The chain carries TRBV20-1 and TRBJ2-7, with 8 bases lining up with TRBD1. Germline CDR1 and CDR2: DFQATT and SNEGSKA (reference sequence). The V gene end was trimmed by 6 bases and the J gene end by 5 bases; junction bases not matched to a gene: 9. The length of the CDR3 is 13 residues. For the CDR3, the DNA is TGCAGTGCCCCCGGACAGGGACGAGACGAGCAGTACTTC. It encodes CSAPGQGRDEQYF.

The chain employs TRBV20-1 and TRBJ2-7; D ambiguous. There are 13 residues in the CDR3. The germline V gene has CDR1 DFQATT and CDR2 SNEGSKA (reference sequence). With 0 bases removed from V and 0 bases from J, the gap between germline ends came to 6 bases. The CDR3 DNA follows: TGCAGTGCTAGAGAAACGGACTCCTACGAGCAGTACTTC. Translating gives CSARETDSYEQYF.

This clonotype appeared a few times. Since a much larger clone is just one base distant, this may be a read error. No conserved phenylalanine or tryptophan is present at the end of the CDR3, so a read error is the likely explanation. The V gene is TRBV3-1, the J gene TRBJ1-2; D call uncertain. CDR1 is LGHDT, CDR2 YNNKEL, per germline (reference sequence). The CDR3 extends over 13 amino acids. The V and J ends lost 2 bases and 6 bases respectively, with 10 bases between them. CDR3 sequence (DNA): TGTGCCAGCAGCCAAATGAGTCAGGATGGCTACACCATC. Its translation: CASSQMSQDGYTI.

This clonotype appeared many times. This chain joins TRBV6-1 and TRBJ2-7; D is perhaps TRBD1 or TRBD2 (5 bases each). CDR1 is MNHNS, CDR2 SASEGT, per germline. CDR3 length: 14 amino acids. Trimming shortened V by 6 bases and J by 2 bases, and 14 bases separated the two germline ends. CDR3: CASRLGELAYEQYF. The CDR3 nucleotides read TGTGCCAGCAGACTAGGGGAATTGGCCTACGAGCAGTACTTC.

This clonotype was counted many times. The V gene is TRBV30, the J gene TRBJ2-5; D is possibly TRBD2 (5 bases). Germline V gene data show CDR1 as GTSNPN and CDR2 as SVGIG (reference sequence). This CDR3 has 15 amino acids. Between the trimmed V and J ends, which lost 0 bases and 5 bases, there was a span of 16 bases. The CDR3 loop reads CAWSVRWEFTETQYF. CDR3 in DNA: TGTGCCTGGAGTGTAAGGTGGGAGTTCACGGAGACCCAGTACTTC.

The table lists this clonotype with a few counts. This chain uses TRBV3-1 with TRBJ1-4; no clear D gene. The CDR3 sequence is 15 residues long. From germline, CDR1 is LGHDT and CDR2 YNNKEL (reference sequence). V was clipped by 4 bases and J by 7 bases, with 16 bases between them. In nucleotides, the CDR3 is TGTGCCAGCAGCCCTGGAGAGGGATTTGGTGAAAAACTGTTTTTT. This translates into CASSPGEGFGEKLFF. The full variable domain, rest sourced from reference TRBV3-1 and TRBJ1-4, is DTAVSQTPKYLVTQMGNDKSIKCEQNLGHDTMYWYKQDSKKFLKIMFSYNNKELIINETVPNRFSPKSPDKAHLNLHINSLELGDSAVYFCASSPGEGFGEKLFFGSGTQLSVL.

The chain is built from TRBV3-1 and TRBJ2-7, with 13 bases aligning to TRBD2. The germline gives CDR1 LGHDT, CDR2 YNNKEL (reference sequence). The CDR3 consists of 14 residues. V lost 4 bases, J lost 12 bases, and 9 bases stayed unmatched. In DNA form, the CDR3 reads TGTGCCAGCAGCCCGCCGGGACTAGCGGGACTGCGGTACTTC. The encoded protein is CASSPPGLAGLRYF.

About this clonotype: A read error may produce the germline difference seen at one junction end. This chain connects TRBV11-3 to TRBJ2-7; D remains ambiguous. This CDR3 contains 13 residues. Germline V CDR1 and CDR2: SGHNT, YENEEA. The CDR3 coding sequence is TGTGCCAGCACCTTACAGATGGCCTACGAGCAGTACTTC. This codes for CASTLQMAYEQYF.